The 9 T cell receptor beta chains below come from one sample, sequenced in a study of T cell responses to AZD1222 COVID-19 vaccine. Here immunoSEQ multiplex PCR was the method, and the copy in TCRdb shows in-frame clones only, minus some. The data contain some 200,000 clones, more than 85% of them singletons. Here the sequenced sample was peripheral blood, taken 28 days after the second AZD1222 dose. Receptor source: an adult who received the AZD1222 COVID-19 vaccine.

Here the CDR3 DNA reads TGCAGCGTTGTTCCGCCCGGGGGCCACGAGCAGTACTTC. Encoded protein: CSVVPPGGHEQYF. The chain combines TRBV29-1 with TRBJ2-7, with D perhaps matching TRBD1 or TRBD2 (6 bases each). Trimming removed 4 bases from V and 5 bases from J, with 15 bases in between. CDR1 and CDR2 (germline): SQVTM, ANQGSEA. This CDR3 contains 13 residues.

The CDR3 sequence is CASSIGATGAREQYF. In DNA, the CDR3 is TGTGCCAGTAGTATAGGCGCGACAGGGGCCAGGGAGCAGTACTTC. V is TRBV19 and J is TRBJ2-7, with 8 bases aligning to TRBD1. Per the germline V gene, CDR1 is LNHDA and CDR2 is SQIVND (reference sequence). J lost 7 bases, V lost 1 base, and 9 bases had no gene match. CDR3 length: 15 amino acids.

The rearrangement uses TRBV6-5 and TRBJ2-7; 8 bases are a match to TRBD2. This CDR3 spans 14 amino acids. V was clipped by 6 bases and J by 0 bases; unmatched bases: 4. In germline, CDR1 is MNHEY, CDR2 SVGAGI. The chain's CDR3 is CASSPGTSSYEQYF. The CDR3 DNA reads as TGTGCCAGCAGCCCCGGGACTAGCTCCTACGAGCAGTACTTC.

The chain links TRBV2 to TRBJ2-3, with a tentative D call TRBD2 (6 bases). The CDR3 spans 15 residues. Germline V gives CDR1 SNHLY, CDR2 FYNNEI. Between the trimmed V and J ends, which lost 6 bases and 0 bases, there was a span of 13 bases. CDR3 in amino acids: CASRAGSYSTDTQYF. The CDR3 DNA is TGTGCCAGCAGGGCCGGGAGCTATAGCACAGATACGCAGTATTTT.

The rearrangement links TRBV28 to TRBJ1-5, with D uncertain. The V gene lost 4 bases and the J gene lost 7 bases, with 8 bases spanning the gap. Germline CDR1 and CDR2: MDHEN and SYDVKM. This CDR3 spans 12 amino acids. The CDR3 DNA reads as TGTGCCAGCAGTTCTCGCCGCCAGCCCCAGCATTTT. Encoded protein: CASSSRRQPQHF. Based on the CDR3 plus reference TRBV28 and TRBJ1-5, the full variable domain is DVKVTQSSRYLVKRTGEKVFLECVQDMDHENMFWYRQDPGLGLRLIYFSYDVKMKEKGDIPEGYSVSREKKERFSLILESASTNQTSMYLCASSSRRQPQHFGDGTRLSIL.

V gene TRBV4-1 combines with J gene TRBJ1-2; no definite D call. V shed 4 bases and J shed 0 bases, with 12 bases lying between them. The CDR3 runs 15 residues. Germline V gene lookup returns CDR1 MGHRA and CDR2 YSYEKL. The CDR3 sequence is CASSPTGPTNYGYTF. In nucleotides, the CDR3 is TGCGCCAGCAGCCCCACTGGGCCTACTAACTATGGCTACACCTTC.

The chain has TRBV7-9 and TRBJ2-1, with unresolved D. The germline CDR1 and CDR2 sequences are SEHNR and FQNEAQ (reference sequence). CDR3 length: 13 amino acids. Trimming took 3 bases from V and 7 from J, leaving 10 bases between them. DNA for the CDR3: TGTGCCAGCAGCTTGCCTAGGTCTAATGAGCAGTTCTTC. It is translated as CASSLPRSNEQFF. Using reference TRBV7-9 and TRBJ2-1 for the parts outside the CDR3, the full variable domain is DTGVSQNPRHKITKRGQNVTFRCDPISEHNRLYWYRQTLGQGPEFLTYFQNEAQLEKSRLLSDRFSAERPKGSFSTLEIQRTEQGDSAMYLCASSLPRSNEQFFGPGTRLTVL.

The chain employs TRBV9 and TRBJ2-1; maybe TRBD2 (5 bases). From germline, CDR1 is SGDLS and CDR2 YYNGEE. The CDR3 is 16 amino acids. Trimming took 4 bases from V and 3 from J, leaving 17 bases between them. CDR3 coding DNA: TGTGCCAGCAGCCCGAGCGGCTACTCAGACTACAATGAGCAGTTCTTC. It specifies CASSPSGYSDYNEQFF.

The chain joins TRBV6-6 to TRBJ2-1; 8 bases align to TRBD2. This CDR3 region has 16 residues. Germline values: CDR1 MNHNY, CDR2 SVGAGI (reference sequence). The V and J ends lost 8 bases and 1 base, in that order; junction bases with no gene match: 10. The CDR3 DNA reads as TGTGCCAGCGGAAATAGCGGGAAGACGTCCTACAATGAGCAGTTCTTC. It specifies CASGNSGKTSYNEQFF.